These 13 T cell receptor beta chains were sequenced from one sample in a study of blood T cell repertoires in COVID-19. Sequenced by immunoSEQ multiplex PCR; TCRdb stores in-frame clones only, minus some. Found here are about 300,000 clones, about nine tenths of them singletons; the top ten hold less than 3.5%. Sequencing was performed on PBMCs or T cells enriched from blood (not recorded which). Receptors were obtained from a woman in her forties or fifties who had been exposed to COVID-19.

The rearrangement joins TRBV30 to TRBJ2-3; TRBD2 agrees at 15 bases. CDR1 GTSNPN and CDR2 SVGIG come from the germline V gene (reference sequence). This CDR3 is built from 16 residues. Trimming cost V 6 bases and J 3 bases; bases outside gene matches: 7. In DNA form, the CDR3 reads TGTGCCTGCGGACTAGCGGGGGGGCCCTCTACAGATACGCAGTATTTT. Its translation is CACGLAGGPSTDTQYF.

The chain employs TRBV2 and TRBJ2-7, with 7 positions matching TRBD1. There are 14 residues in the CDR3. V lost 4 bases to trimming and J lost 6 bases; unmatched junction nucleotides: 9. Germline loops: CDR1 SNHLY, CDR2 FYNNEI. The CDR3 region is CASSADRAPREQYF. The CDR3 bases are TGTGCCAGCAGTGCCGACAGGGCCCCCCGCGAGCAGTACTTC.

CDR3 in amino acids: CASASSGNTIYF. The CDR3 bases are TGTGCCAGCGCGAGCTCTGGAAACACCATATATTTT. The rearrangement joins TRBV25-1 to TRBJ1-3; D is unresolved. There are 12 residues in the CDR3. Between the trimmed V and J ends, which lost 8 bases and 0 bases, there was a span of 5 bases. CDR1 and CDR2 from the germline V gene are MGHDK and SYGVNS.

As DNA, the CDR3 is TGTGCCAGCAGCACATCCGCATGGTATGGTGAAGCTTTCTTT. It yields the protein CASSTSAWYGEAFF. The J gene is TRBJ1-1, the V gene TRBV6-4, with D hard to call. CDR3 size: 14 residues. CDR1 is MRHNA and CDR2 is SNTAGT in the germline V gene. V was trimmed by 6 bases and J by 7 bases, leaving 18 bases between them.

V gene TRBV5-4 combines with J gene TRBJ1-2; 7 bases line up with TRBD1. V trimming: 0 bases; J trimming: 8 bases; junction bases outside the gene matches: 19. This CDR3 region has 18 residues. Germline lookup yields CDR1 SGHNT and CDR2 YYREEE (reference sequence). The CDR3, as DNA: TGTGCCAGCAGCTTGGGTGGTAGGGACAGCCGAGGCTTCGGAGGCTACACCTTC. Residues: CASSLGGRDSRGFGGYTF.

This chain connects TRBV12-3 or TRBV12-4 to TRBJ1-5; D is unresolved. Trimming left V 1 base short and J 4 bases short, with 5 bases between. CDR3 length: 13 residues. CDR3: CASSLGVNQPQHF. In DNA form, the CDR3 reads TGTGCCAGCAGTTTAGGAGTGAATCAGCCCCAGCATTTT.

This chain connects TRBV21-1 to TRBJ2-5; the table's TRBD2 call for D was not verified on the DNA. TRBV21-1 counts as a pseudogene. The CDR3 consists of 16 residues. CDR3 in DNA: TGTGCCAGCATTGGGACTAGCGGGGGGGCCGCAGAGACCCAGTACTTC. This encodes CASIGTSGGAAETQYF.

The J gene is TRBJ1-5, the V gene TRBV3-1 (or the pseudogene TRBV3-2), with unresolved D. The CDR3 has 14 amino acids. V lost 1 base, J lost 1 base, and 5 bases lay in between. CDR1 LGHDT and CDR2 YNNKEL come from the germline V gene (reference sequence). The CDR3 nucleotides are TGTGCCAGCAGCCAAGGGCCCAGCAATCAGCCCCAGCATTTT. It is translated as CASSQGPSNQPQHF.

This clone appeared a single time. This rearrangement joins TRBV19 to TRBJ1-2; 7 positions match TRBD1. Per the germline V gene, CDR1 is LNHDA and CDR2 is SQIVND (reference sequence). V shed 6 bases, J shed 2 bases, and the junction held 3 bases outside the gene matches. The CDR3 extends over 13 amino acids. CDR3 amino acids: CASSTQGNYGYTF. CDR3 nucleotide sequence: TGTGCCAGTAGCACACAGGGGAACTATGGCTACACCTTC. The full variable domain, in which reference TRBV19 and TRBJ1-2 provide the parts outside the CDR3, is DGGITQSPKYLFRKEGQNVTLSCEQNLNHDAMYWYRQDPGQGLRLIYYSQIVNDFQKGDIAEGYSVSREKKESFPLTVTSAQKNPTAFYLCASSTQGNYGYTFGSGTRLTVV.

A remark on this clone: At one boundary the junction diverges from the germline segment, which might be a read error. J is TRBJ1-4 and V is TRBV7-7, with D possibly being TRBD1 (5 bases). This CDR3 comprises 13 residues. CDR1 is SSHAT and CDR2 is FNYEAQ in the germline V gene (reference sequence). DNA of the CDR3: TGTGCTAGCAGCGCCCAAAGGGGTGAAAAACTGTTTTTT. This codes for CASSAQRGEKLFF.

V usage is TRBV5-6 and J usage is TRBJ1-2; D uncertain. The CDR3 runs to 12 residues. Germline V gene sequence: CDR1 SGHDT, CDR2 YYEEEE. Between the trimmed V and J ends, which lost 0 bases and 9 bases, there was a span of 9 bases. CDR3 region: CASSLALNSYTF. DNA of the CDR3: TGTGCCAGCAGCTTGGCCCTCAACAGCTACACCTTC.

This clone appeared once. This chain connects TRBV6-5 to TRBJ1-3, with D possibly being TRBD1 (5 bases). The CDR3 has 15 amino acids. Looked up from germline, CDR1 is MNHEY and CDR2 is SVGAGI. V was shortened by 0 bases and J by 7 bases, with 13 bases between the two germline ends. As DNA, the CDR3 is TGTGCCAGCAGTTACTCGATAACAGCAGGGAACACCATATATTTT. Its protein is CASSYSITAGNTIYF.

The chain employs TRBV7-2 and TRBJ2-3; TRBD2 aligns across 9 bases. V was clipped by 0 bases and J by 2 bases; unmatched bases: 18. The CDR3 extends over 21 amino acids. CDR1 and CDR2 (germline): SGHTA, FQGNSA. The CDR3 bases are TGTGCCAGCAGCTTAGCCCCCGGGAGGTGGGAGCGGGGGGCCAACACAGATACGCAGTATTTT. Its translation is CASSLAPGRWERGANTDTQYF. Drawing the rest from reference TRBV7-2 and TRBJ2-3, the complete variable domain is GAGVSQSPSNKVTEKGKDVELRCDPISGHTALYWYRQSLGQGLEFLIYFQGNSAPDKSGLPSDRFSAERTGGSVSTLTIQRTQQEDSAVYLCASSLAPGRWERGANTDTQYFGPGTRLTVL.